This T cell receptor beta chain was found in a study of blood T cell repertoires in COVID-19. About the research overall: The United States, Italy and Spain supplied acute and convalescent COVID-19 samples.

Per the original methods: How many nucleated cells were present was estimated from reference gene primer amplification. Profiled with immunoSEQ multiplex PCR; TCRdb holds only in-frame clones, not every one. The DNA gave D and trimming, while V, J and clone size come from that table. The sample consists of around 300,000 clones, less than 90% of them appearing once. Trimming at V came to 0 bases and at J to 2 bases, leaving 3 bases not matched to a gene. CDR1 and CDR2 from the germline V gene are SGDLS and YYNGEE. The CDR3 length is 15 residues. The sequence came from a woman in her 70s with COVID-19, enrolled during active disease. Sequenced input: peripheral blood. The chain recombines TRBV9 with TRBJ2-3, with TRBD2 identical over 7 bases. CDR3 residues: CASSVVSGDTDTQYF. The DNA for the CDR3 is TGTGCCAGCAGCGTAGTAAGCGGGGACACAGATACGCAGTATTTT.